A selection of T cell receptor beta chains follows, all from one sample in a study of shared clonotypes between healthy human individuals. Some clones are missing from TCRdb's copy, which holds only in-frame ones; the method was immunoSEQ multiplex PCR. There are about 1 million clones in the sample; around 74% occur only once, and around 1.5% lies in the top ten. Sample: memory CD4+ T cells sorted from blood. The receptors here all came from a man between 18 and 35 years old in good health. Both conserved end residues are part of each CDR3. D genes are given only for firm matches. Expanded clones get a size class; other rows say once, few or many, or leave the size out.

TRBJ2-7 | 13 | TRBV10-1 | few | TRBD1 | TGCGCCAGCAGTGACGGGACAGGGACCGAGCAGTACTTC | CASSDGTGTEQYF
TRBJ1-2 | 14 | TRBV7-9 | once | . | TGTGCCAGCAGCCGTAGGGCATCCGCTCATGGCTACACCTTC | CASSRRASAHGYTF
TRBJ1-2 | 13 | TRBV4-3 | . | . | TGCGCCAGCAGCGGGGCAGGTGCGAATGGCTACACCTTC | CASSGAGANGYTF
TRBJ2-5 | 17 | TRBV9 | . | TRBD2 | TGTGCCAGCAGCGTAAGCGGGAGAGCGGGAGGGCGGGAGACCCAGTACTTC | CASSVSGRAGGRETQYF
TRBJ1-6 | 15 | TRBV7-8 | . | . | TGTGCCAGCAGCTTAGTGACCAGGTCGGGGTCACCCCTCCACTTT | CASSLVTRSGSPLHF
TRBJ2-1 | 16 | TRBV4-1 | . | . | TGCGCCAGCAGCCCGCAAGGGCGCGGGACAGACAATGAGCAGTTCTTC | CASSPQGRGTDNEQFF
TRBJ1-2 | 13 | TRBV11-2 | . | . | TGTGCCAGCAGCTTACGCAGGGAGGGTGGCTACACCTTC | CASSLRREGGYTF
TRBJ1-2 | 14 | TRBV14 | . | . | TGTGCCAGCAGCCAGGACGGAGGCGCCTATGGCTACACCTTC | CASSQDGGAYGYTF
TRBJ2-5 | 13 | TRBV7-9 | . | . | TGTGCCAGCAGCTTGGGACAAGGAGAGACCCAGTACTTC | CASSLGQGETQYF
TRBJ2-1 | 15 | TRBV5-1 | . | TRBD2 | TGCGCCAGCAGCCTCGGACTAGCGGGGAGCAATGAGCAGTTCTTC | CASSLGLAGSNEQFF
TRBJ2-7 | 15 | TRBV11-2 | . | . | TGTGCCAGCAGCTTCTGGGGAGACTCCTCCTACGAGCAGTACTTC | CASSFWGDSSYEQYF
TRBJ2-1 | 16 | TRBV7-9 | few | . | TGTGCCAGCAGCCCCCTTGGGGCTAGAGCCTACAATGAGCAGTTCTTC | CASSPLGARAYNEQFF
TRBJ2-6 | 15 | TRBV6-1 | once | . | TGTGCCAGCAGTGATGGAGGGGTTGGGGCCAACGTCCTGACTTTC | CASSDGGVGANVLTF
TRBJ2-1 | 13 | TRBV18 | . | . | TGTGCCAGCTCGAAAGAGGGCCCAAGGGAGCAGTTCTTC | CASSKEGPREQFF
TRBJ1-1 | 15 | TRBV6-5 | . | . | TGTGCCAGCAGTTACTCTGTCACCCAAAACACTGAAGCTTTCTTT | CASSYSVTQNTEAFF
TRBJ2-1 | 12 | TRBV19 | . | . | TGTGCCAGTAGTGCCCAAGGGACAAAGCAGTTCTTC | CASSAQGTKQFF
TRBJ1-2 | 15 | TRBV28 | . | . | TGTGCCAGCAGTGTTAACGGGTTCTGGGACTATGGCTACACCTTC | CASSVNGFWDYGYTF
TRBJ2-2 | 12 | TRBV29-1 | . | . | TGCAGCGCCAACAGGGATGGCGGGGAGCTGTTTTTT | CSANRDGGELFF
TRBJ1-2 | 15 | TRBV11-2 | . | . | TGTGCCAGCAGCTTAGATTTTTCGGGGCAATATGGCTACACCTTC | CASSLDFSGQYGYTF
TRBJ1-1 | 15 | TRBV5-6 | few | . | TGTGCCAGCAGCACGGGGAGGGGCCTGAACACTGAAGCTTTCTTT | CASSTGRGLNTEAFF
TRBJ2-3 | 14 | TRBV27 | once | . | TGTGCCAGCAAAAGGGGGGAGAGCACAGATACGCAGTATTTT | CASKRGESTDTQYF
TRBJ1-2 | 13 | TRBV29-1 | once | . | TGCAGCGTTGAAGGCCAGGTCGACTATGGCTACACCTTC | CSVEGQVDYGYTF
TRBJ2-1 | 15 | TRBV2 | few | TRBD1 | TGTGCCAGCAACCGGGACAGGGGGCCCTACAATGAGCAGTTCTTC | CASNRDRGPYNEQFF
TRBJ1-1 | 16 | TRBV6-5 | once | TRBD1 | TGTGCCAGCAGTTACAGACCGACAGGGTCAAACACTGAAGCTTTCTTT | CASSYRPTGSNTEAFF
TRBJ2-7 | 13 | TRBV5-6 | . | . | TGTGCCAGCAGCCCGCGGGGAGGTTACGAGCAGTACTTC | CASSPRGGYEQYF